The 17 T cell receptor beta chains in this list originate from one sample, sequenced in a study of T cell responses to AZD1222 COVID-19 vaccine. Clones were sequenced by immunoSEQ multiplex PCR, and TCRdb holds only the in-frame ones, with some missing. The repertoire holds 180,000 or so clones, with roughly 90% as singletons. The sample consisted of peripheral blood, taken 28 days after the second AZD1222 dose. The receptors stem from an adult who received the AZD1222 COVID-19 vaccine.

J is TRBJ2-1 and V is TRBV7-9; either TRBD1 or TRBD2 may supply D (5 bases each). CDR3 length equals 13 residues. Per the germline V gene, CDR1 is SEHNR and CDR2 is FQNEAQ (reference sequence). Trimming took off 5 bases at V and 3 bases at J, with 8 bases between the two ends. CDR3 bases: TGTGCCAGCAGCGGGACGAGCTACAATGAGCAGTTCTTC. Amino acids: CASSGTSYNEQFF.

This chain connects TRBV18 to TRBJ2-3; D is uncertain. The germline gives CDR1 KGHSH, CDR2 LQKENI. The CDR3 length is 12 residues. V was cut by 4 bases and J by 4 bases, with 6 bases left in between. This CDR3 reads CASSLIADTQYF. In nucleotides, the CDR3 is TGTGCCAGCTCACTAATAGCAGATACGCAGTATTTT.

V is TRBV4-2 and J is TRBJ2-3; 9 nucleotides line up with TRBD1. After removal of 5 bases from V and 5 bases from J, the junction contained 5 bases not matched to a gene. The CDR3 length is 14 residues. Germline V gene lookup returns CDR1 LGHNA and CDR2 YNFKEQ. The CDR3 is CASSGGTGQDTQYF. The CDR3 DNA reads as TGTGCCAGCAGCGGGGGGACAGGGCAAGATACGCAGTATTTT.

The chain is built from TRBV12-5 and TRBJ2-1; 7 bases line up with TRBD2. Trimming took 2 bases from V and 3 from J; bases not matched to a gene: 4. CDR1 and CDR2 from the germline V gene are LGHNT and FRNRAP. This CDR3 has 15 residues. The CDR3 sequence: CASGLYGGSYNEQFF. CDR3 DNA sequence: TGTGCTAGTGGTTTGTATGGCGGGAGCTACAATGAGCAGTTCTTC. The full variable domain, completed using reference TRBV12-5 and TRBJ2-1, is DARVTQTPRHKVTEMGQEVTMRCQPILGHNTVFWYRQTMMQGLELLAYFRNRAPLDDSGMPKDRFSAEMPDATLATLKIQPSEPRDSAVYFCASGLYGGSYNEQFFGPGTRLTVL.

The count of this clone is one. The chain joins TRBV27 to TRBJ1-4; D not resolved. Germline assignment: CDR1 MNHEY and CDR2 SMNVEV (reference sequence). There are 13 residues in the CDR3. Trimming took off 7 bases at V and 6 bases at J, with 12 bases between the two ends. In DNA, the CDR3 is TGTGCCAGCAAGCAGAACCCTTATGAAAAACTGTTTTTT. It encodes CASKQNPYEKLFF.

The chain uses TRBV9 and TRBJ1-1, with a weak D call TRBD1 (5 bases). The ends were cut back, 0 bases at V and 0 bases at J, with 9 bases in the middle. Germline CDR1 and CDR2: SGDLS and YYNGEE. This CDR3 region has 15 residues. Here the CDR3 DNA reads TGTGCCAGCAGCGTAGGAAGGGGCCTGAACACTGAAGCTTTCTTT. It translates to CASSVGRGLNTEAFF.

The chain has TRBV7-9 and TRBJ1-1; 8 positions match TRBD1. CDR1 and CDR2 from the germline V gene are SEHNR and FQNEAQ (reference sequence). V shed 6 bases, J shed 2 bases, and the junction held 2 bases outside the gene matches. The CDR3 contains 13 residues. The CDR3 here is CASRQGGNTEAFF. Written as DNA, the CDR3 is TGTGCCAGCAGACAGGGGGGAAACACTGAAGCTTTCTTT.

V and J are TRBV4-2 and TRBJ2-2; D perhaps matches TRBD2 (6 bases). This CDR3 is built from 14 residues. The V gene's germline CDR1 is LGHNA and CDR2 YNFKEQ. V lost 0 bases and J lost 9, with 11 bases in between. The CDR3 coding sequence is TGTGCCAGCAGCCAAGAGGGGGGAGACCGGGAGCTGTTTTTT. It yields the protein CASSQEGGDRELFF.

The sample holds one count of this clone. V is TRBV9 and J is TRBJ1-2; perhaps TRBD1 as D (5 bases). Germline loops: CDR1 SGDLS, CDR2 YYNGEE. The CDR3 runs 14 residues. Trimming removed 4 bases from V and 4 bases from J, with 14 bases in between. The CDR3 DNA follows: TGTGCCAGCAGCAGGGATGGGGACGGCTATGGCTACACCTTC. The encoded protein is CASSRDGDGYGYTF.

This clone is a singleton in its sample. J is TRBJ2-7 and V is TRBV18; 8 bases fit TRBD1. The CDR3 totals 14 residues. The V segment lost 2 bases and the J segment 3 bases; nucleotides outside the gene matches: 3. Looked up from germline, CDR1 is KGHSH and CDR2 is LQKENI. As DNA, the CDR3 is TGTGCCAGCTCACCAGACAGGGGCGGCTACGAGCAGTACTTC. It specifies CASSPDRGGYEQYF.

This clone has only a few counts. The DNA for the CDR3 is TGTGCCAGCAGCCATAGCTCGACAGGCCACTATGGCTACACCTTC. Protein product: CASSHSSTGHYGYTF. This chain connects TRBV7-9 to TRBJ1-2; maybe TRBD1 (6 bases). Germline V lookup: CDR1 SEHNR, CDR2 FQNEAQ (reference sequence). Trimming took off 5 bases at V and 3 bases at J, with 16 bases between the two ends. This CDR3 spans 15 amino acids.

The rearrangement links TRBV9 to TRBJ2-2, with 14 bases matching TRBD2. Germline V gene sequence: CDR1 SGDLS, CDR2 YYNGEE. The CDR3 totals 19 residues. V gave up 2 bases and J gave up 5 bases; unmatched junction bases: 11. CDR3: CASSVHPGLAGVETGELFF. CDR3 sequence (DNA): TGTGCCAGCAGCGTCCACCCGGGACTAGCGGGGGTAGAAACCGGGGAGCTGTTTTTT.

J is TRBJ1-3 and V is TRBV19; D is unclear. V shed 6 bases and J shed 2 bases, with 8 bases lying between them. This CDR3 is built from 13 residues. The V gene's germline CDR1 is LNHDA and CDR2 SQIVND (reference sequence). Here the CDR3 DNA reads TGTGCCAGTAGGAGAGAGGCTGGAAACACCATATATTTT. This translates into CASRREAGNTIYF.

The chain carries TRBV6-5 and TRBJ1-2; the match to TRBD1 covers 8 bases. CDR3 size: 15 residues. With V trimmed by 5 bases and J by 5 bases, 10 bases remained unmatched. Germline loops: CDR1 MNHEY, CDR2 SVGAGI. The CDR3 spells CASSPSGQGEYGYTF. Written as DNA, the CDR3 is TGTGCCAGCAGTCCCAGCGGACAGGGTGAATATGGCTACACCTTC.

The count of this clone is one. This chain links TRBV30 with TRBJ2-5; TRBD2 is a possible D gene (6 bases). The CDR3 extends over 13 amino acids. V gave up 1 base and J gave up 3 bases, with 9 bases separating them. CDR1 and CDR2 from the germline V gene are GTSNPN and SVGIG (reference sequence). The CDR3 DNA reads as TGTGCCTGGAGTGAATGGGGGGAAGAGACCCAGTACTTC. Translating gives CAWSEWGEETQYF. Based on the CDR3 plus reference TRBV30 and TRBJ2-5, the full variable domain is SQTIHQWPATLVQPVGSPLSLECTVEGTSNPNLYWYRQAAGRGLQLLFYSVGIGQISSEVPQNLSASRPQDRQFILSSKKLLLSDSGFYLCAWSEWGEETQYFGPGTRLLVL.

This clone was found once. V is TRBV5-1 and J is TRBJ1-1; D is perhaps TRBD1 (5 bases). V was pared by 0 bases and J by 0 bases, with 15 bases between. Germline V gene data show CDR1 as SGHRS and CDR2 as YFSETQ. The CDR3 totals 17 residues. CDR3 residues: CASSLARQGRMNTEAFF. The CDR3 DNA reads as TGCGCCAGCAGCTTGGCCCGTCAGGGCCGGATGAACACTGAAGCTTTCTTT.

The rearrangement joins TRBV12-3 or TRBV12-4 to TRBJ2-1; D ambiguous. The CDR3 runs to 13 residues. V was trimmed by 4 bases and J by 9 bases, leaving 13 bases between them. The CDR3 DNA sequence: TGTGCCAGCAGTTCCCTTTCATCCAGTGAGCAGTTCTTC. This gives the protein CASSSLSSSEQFF.